The entry below gives a single T cell receptor beta chain sequence along with its context. Repertoires were generated with immunoSEQ multiplex PCR, while TCRdb's copy carries only in-frame clones and drops some. The data hold approximately 160,000 clones, with more than 70% observed a single time. This sample is drawn from a study of blood T cell repertoires in COVID-19. Whole-study context: Sites in the United States, Italy and Spain provided acute and convalescent COVID-19 samples.

This CDR3 region has 18 residues. Per the germline V gene, CDR1 is SGHRS and CDR2 is YFSETQ. V lost 6 bases to trimming and J lost 0 bases; unmatched junction nucleotides: 15. Participants' own reports of clinical history determined their cohort assignment. The sequenced sample consisted of PBMCs or T cells enriched from blood (not recorded which). The receptor was isolated from a woman between 50 and 59 years old in a cohort exposed to, infected with or recovered from COVID-19 (not recorded which). This rearrangement joins TRBV5-1 to TRBJ1-1; 9 positions agree with TRBD1. Written as DNA, the CDR3 is TGCGCCAGCACTGGAATCCTGACAGGGGGAGGGCTGAACACTGAAGCTTTCTTT. This translates into CASTGILTGGGLNTEAFF.